Below, 4 T cell receptor beta chains from the same sample are listed, as sequenced in a study of blood T cell repertoires in COVID-19. The method was immunoSEQ multiplex PCR; TCRdb's version includes in-frame clones alone and lacks a portion of them. The repertoire holds more than 30,000 clones, with 80% as singletons. The material sequenced was peripheral blood. These receptors originate from a woman in her 70s with acute or convalescent COVID-19.

V and J are TRBV27 and TRBJ2-3; D is undetermined. CDR1 is MNHEY and CDR2 is SMNVEV in the germline V gene (reference sequence). The CDR3 is 13 residues long. Trimming took 6 bases from V and 8 from J, leaving 15 bases between them. The CDR3 here is CASSWSQLGTQYF. CDR3 DNA sequence: TGTGCCAGCAGCTGGAGTCAGCTAGGTACGCAGTATTTT.

This chain joins TRBV28 and TRBJ1-4; D might be TRBD1 (5 bases). This CDR3 contains 13 residues. From germline, CDR1 is MDHEN and CDR2 SYDVKM. V dropped 7 bases and J dropped 7 bases, with 13 bases sitting between them. CDR3 nucleotides: TGTGCCAGCATCCCCTGGGGGGGTGAAAAACTGTTTTTT. Amino acids: CASIPWGGEKLFF.

The rearrangement joins TRBV19 to TRBJ2-5, with 7 bases identical to TRBD1. Germline V gives CDR1 LNHDA, CDR2 SQIVND (reference sequence). The CDR3 is 15 residues long. V lost 3 bases, J lost 2 bases, and 6 bases stayed unmatched. Here the CDR3 reads CASSIMTGSQETQYF. The DNA for the CDR3 is TGTGCCAGTAGTATTATGACAGGGAGTCAAGAGACCCAGTACTTC.

The CDR3 spells CASSSGAGTVWEQYF. CDR3 DNA sequence: TGTGCCAGCAGCTCCGGCGCGGGGACGGTTTGGGAGCAGTACTTC. V gene TRBV7-6 combines with J gene TRBJ2-7, with D perhaps TRBD2 (6 bases). Trimming shortened V by 4 bases and J by 7 bases, and 20 bases separated the two germline ends. The germline V gene encodes CDR1 SGHVS and CDR2 FNYEAQ. The CDR3 spans 15 residues. Together with reference TRBV7-6 and TRBJ2-7, the CDR3 gives the full variable domain: GAGVSQSPRYKVTKRGQDVALRCDPISGHVSLYWYRQALGQGPEFLTYFNYEAQQDKSGLPNDRFSAERPEGSISTLTIQRTEQRDSAMYRCASSSGAGTVWEQYFGPGTRLTVT.